This record looks at one TCR beta chain sequence and its context. Its antigen is unknown. Base qualities were left out, and no much larger clone turns up one base away. This sample was taken from a study of CD8 T cells in Susac syndrome (dated by TCRdb to about 2019). In the study overall: Repertoire sequencing was used to test whether CD8+ T cell activation and differentiation in Susac syndrome was antigen driven. CD8+ T cell repertoire clonality was compared between about a dozen healthy donors, some 14 Susac syndrome patients and 15 or so multiple sclerosis patients. The paper as a whole reports these results and caveats: The study acknowledged that relatively few individuals were included in the TCR sequencing and HLA analysis.

RNA was extracted with the RNeasy kit and about 0.45 to 1 ug was reverse transcribed using random hexamers. The immunoSEQ multiplex PCR assay, which covers 54 Vbeta and 13 Jbeta segments, was used to amplify TCR beta CDR3 regions. To correct PCR amplification bias, a synthetic template baseline was used for both primer optimization and computational correction. As for how the authors treated the data: Reads were annotated to V, D and J genes according to IMGT and were analyzed with immunoSEQ Analyzer, with only productive sequences retained. To calculate clonality, Shannon entropy was normalized by log2 of the number of productive unique sequences and then subtracted from one. For each patient and control, public and private clones were evaluated within the 100 most prevalent clones. Clones were defined as Susac-specific if absent from the healthy and MS cohorts, from 1052 published viral clones and from other ImmuneACCESS disease sequences. Using fastp at Q25 and MiXCR, TCRdb reprocessed the public reads and kept productive beta chains. Rows are unified per CDR3 protein, each entry keeping the most common DNA and genes. TCRdb, not the original authors, processed these V and J calls. This sample gives about 150,000 distinct CDR3 sequences in total; 94% of them show up just once. The top ten constitute around 0.21% of the sample.

Peripheral blood CD8+ and CD4+ T cells from healthy donors, Susac syndrome patients and multiple sclerosis patients were profiled by high-throughput TCR beta sequencing. Treatment-naive patients with stable or active relapsing-remitting disease fulfilling revised McDonald criteria were used as multiple sclerosis controls. CD8+ TEMRA cells were enriched by FACS, while bulk CD8+ and CD4+ T cells were purified by magnetic negative isolation. Blood was drawn into EDTA tubes, processed within 24 hours, and PBMCs were isolated by density gradient centrifugation. PBMCs intended for TCR sequencing were cryopreserved in liquid nitrogen and thawed later in a water bath at 37 degrees C. A purity of at least 90% was achieved for sorted or isolated CD4+, CD8+ and CD8+ TEMRA cells. V has 0 bases trimmed and J has 2 bases trimmed; junction bases matching no gene number 5. The CDR3 covers 15 residues, taking in both the cysteine and the phenylalanine. Only the CDR3 DNA stays, 45 bases, in frame from base 1. The CDR1 and CDR2 encoded by the germline V gene (reference sequence) are DFQATT and SNEGSKA.

The sequenced sample was CD8+ T cells from PBMCs. The TCR comes from a human donor with multiple sclerosis. The rearrangement joined TRBV20-1 to TRBJ2-7; 9 bases in the junction line up with TRBD2. Here is the DNA: TGCAGTGCTAGAGATCCTCTAGCGGGGCCCTACGAGCAGTACTTC. The translation is CSARDPLAGPYEQYF.